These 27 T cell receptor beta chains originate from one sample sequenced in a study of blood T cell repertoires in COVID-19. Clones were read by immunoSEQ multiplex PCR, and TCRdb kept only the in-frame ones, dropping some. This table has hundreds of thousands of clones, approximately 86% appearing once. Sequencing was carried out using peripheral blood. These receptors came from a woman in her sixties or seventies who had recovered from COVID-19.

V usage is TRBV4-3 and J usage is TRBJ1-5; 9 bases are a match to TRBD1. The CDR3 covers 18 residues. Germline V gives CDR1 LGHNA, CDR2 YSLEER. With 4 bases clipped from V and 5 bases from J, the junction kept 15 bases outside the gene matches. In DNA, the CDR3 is TGCGCCAGCAGCCCCCATCCGGGACAGGGTTTTGCCGATCAGCCCCAGCATTTT. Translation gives CASSPHPGQGFADQPQHF.

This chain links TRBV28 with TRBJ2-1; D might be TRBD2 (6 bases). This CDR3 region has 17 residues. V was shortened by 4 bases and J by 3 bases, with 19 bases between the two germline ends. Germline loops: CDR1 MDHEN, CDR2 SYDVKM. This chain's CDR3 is CASSSAFGTFNYNEQFF. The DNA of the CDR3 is TGTGCCAGCAGTTCGGCGTTTGGGACTTTCAACTACAATGAGCAGTTCTTC.

CDR3 DNA sequence: TGTGCCAGCAGCTTACGAAGTGGTGGGGGCCACCAAGGGGCCCAGTACTTC. Its translation: CASSLRSGGGHQGAQYF. The genes are TRBV7-2 and TRBJ2-5; D may be TRBD1 (6 bases). Looked up from germline, CDR1 is SGHTA and CDR2 is FQGNSA. Trimming left V 2 bases short and J 9 bases short, with 25 bases between. The CDR3 covers 17 residues.

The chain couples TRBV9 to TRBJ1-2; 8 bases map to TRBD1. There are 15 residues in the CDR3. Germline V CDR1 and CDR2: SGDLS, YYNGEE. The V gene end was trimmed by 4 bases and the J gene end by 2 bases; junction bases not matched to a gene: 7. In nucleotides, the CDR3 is TGTGCCAGCAGCCCACGGACAGGGTCAAACTATGGCTACACCTTC. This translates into CASSPRTGSNYGYTF.

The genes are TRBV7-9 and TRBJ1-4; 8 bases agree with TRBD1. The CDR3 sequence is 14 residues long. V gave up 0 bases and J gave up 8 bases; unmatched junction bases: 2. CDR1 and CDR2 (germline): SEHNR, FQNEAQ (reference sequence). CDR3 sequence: CASSLAGQVEKLFF. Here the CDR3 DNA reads TGTGCCAGCAGCTTAGCGGGACAGGTGGAAAAACTGTTTTTT.

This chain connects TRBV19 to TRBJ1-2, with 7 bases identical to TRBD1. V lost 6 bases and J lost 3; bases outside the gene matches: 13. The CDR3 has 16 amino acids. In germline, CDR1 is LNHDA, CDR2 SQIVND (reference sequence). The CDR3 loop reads CASSPGVTGLYYGYTF. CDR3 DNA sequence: TGTGCCAGTAGCCCTGGGGTGACAGGGCTCTACTATGGCTACACCTTC.

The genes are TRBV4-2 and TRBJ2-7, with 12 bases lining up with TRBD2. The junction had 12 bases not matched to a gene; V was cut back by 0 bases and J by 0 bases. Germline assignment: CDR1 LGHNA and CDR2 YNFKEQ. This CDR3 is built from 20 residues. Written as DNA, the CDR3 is TGTGCCAGCAGCCAAGATCTTCTGCCCGGACTAGCGGGGCCCTCCTACGAGCAGTACTTC. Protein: CASSQDLLPGLAGPSYEQYF.

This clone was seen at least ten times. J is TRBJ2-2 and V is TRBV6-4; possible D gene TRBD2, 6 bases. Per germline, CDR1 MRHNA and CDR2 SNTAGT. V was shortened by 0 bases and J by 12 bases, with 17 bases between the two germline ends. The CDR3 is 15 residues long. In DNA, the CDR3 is TGTGCCAGCAGTGACTCTTCTAGTCCGGGGGAGAAGCTGTTTTTT. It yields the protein CASSDSSSPGEKLFF.

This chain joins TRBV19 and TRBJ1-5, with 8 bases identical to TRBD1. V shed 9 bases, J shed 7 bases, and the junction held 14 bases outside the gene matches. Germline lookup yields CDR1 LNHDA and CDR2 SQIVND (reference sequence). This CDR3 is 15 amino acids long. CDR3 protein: CASRDPTGVGQPQHF. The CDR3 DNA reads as TGTGCCAGCCGAGACCCGACAGGGGTTGGACAGCCCCAGCATTTT.

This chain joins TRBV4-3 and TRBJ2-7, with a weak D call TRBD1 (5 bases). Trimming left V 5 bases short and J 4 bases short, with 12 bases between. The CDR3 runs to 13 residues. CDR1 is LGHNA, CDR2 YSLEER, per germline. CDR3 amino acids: CASSEVRGYEQYF. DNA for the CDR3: TGCGCCAGCAGCGAGGTAAGGGGTTACGAGCAGTACTTC.

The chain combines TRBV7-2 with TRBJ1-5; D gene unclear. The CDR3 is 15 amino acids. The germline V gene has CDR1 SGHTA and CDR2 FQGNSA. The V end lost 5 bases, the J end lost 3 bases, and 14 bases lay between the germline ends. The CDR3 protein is CASSPQFSPNQPQHF. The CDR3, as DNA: TGTGCCAGCAGCCCACAATTCTCCCCCAATCAGCCCCAGCATTTT.

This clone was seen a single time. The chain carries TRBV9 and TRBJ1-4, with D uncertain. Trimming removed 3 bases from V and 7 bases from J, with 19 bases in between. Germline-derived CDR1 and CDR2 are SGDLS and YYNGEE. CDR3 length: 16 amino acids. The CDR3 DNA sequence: TGTGCCAGCAGCGAGGCGAGTACACTACTGGGTGAAAAACTGTTTTTT. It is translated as CASSEASTLLGEKLFF.

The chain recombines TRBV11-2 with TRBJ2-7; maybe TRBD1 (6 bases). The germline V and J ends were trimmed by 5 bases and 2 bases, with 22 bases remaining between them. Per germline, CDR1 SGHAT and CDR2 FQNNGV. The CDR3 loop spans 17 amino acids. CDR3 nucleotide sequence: TGTGCCAGCAGCATACTTGGGACCCGGGACATAGCCTACGAGCAGTACTTC. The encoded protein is CASSILGTRDIAYEQYF.

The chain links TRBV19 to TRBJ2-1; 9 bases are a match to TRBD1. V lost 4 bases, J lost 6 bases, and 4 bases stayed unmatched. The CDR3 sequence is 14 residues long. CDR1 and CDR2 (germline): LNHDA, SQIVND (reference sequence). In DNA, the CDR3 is TGTGCCAGTAGTACGACAGGGGGAGGCAATGAGCAGTTCTTC. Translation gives CASSTTGGGNEQFF.

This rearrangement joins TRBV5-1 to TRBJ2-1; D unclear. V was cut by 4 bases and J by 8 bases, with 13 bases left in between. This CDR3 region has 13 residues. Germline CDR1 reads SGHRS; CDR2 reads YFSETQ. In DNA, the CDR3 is TGCGCCAGCAGCGTCCCAACTGAAGATGAGCAGTTCTTC. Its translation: CASSVPTEDEQFF. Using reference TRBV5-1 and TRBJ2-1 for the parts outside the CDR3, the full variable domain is KAGVTQTPRYLIKTRGQQVTLSCSPISGHRSVSWYQQTPGQGLQFLFEYFSETQRNKGNFPGRFSGRQFSNSRSEMNVSTLELGDSALYLCASSVPTEDEQFFGPGTRLTVL.

The CDR3: CASSRTGEADYGYTF. The CDR3 DNA reads TGCGCCAGCAGCAGGACAGGGGAGGCAGACTATGGCTACACCTTC. This chain uses TRBV4-1 with TRBJ1-2, with 9 bases that match TRBD1. The germline gives CDR1 MGHRA, CDR2 YSYEKL. V was pared by 5 bases and J by 3 bases, with 7 bases of the junction left unmatched. This CDR3 is 15 amino acids long.

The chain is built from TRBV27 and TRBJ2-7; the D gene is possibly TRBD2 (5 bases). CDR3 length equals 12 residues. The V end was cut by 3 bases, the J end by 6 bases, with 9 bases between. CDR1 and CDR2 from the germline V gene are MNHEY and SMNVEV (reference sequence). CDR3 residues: CASSFRGREQYF. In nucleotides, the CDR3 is TGTGCCAGCAGTTTTCGGGGTCGCGAGCAGTACTTC.

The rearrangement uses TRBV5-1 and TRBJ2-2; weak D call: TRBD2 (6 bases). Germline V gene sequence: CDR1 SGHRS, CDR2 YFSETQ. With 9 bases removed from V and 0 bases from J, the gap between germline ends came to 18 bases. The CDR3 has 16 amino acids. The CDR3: CATNPRDGSNTGELFF. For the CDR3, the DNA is TGCGCCACCAATCCGCGGGACGGCTCGAACACCGGGGAGCTGTTTTTT.

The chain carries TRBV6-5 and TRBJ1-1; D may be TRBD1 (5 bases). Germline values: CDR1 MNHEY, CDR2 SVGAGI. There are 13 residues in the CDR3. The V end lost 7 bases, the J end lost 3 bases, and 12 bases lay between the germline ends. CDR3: CASTKGLHTEAFF. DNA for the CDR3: TGTGCCAGCACTAAGGGGCTACACACTGAAGCTTTCTTT.

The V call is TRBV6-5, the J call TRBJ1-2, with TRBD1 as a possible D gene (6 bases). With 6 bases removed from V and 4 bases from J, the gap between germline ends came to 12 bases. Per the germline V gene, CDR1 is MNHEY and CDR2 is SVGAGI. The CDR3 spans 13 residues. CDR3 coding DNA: TGTGCCAGCAGCAGACAGGACTCCTATGGCTACACCTTC. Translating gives CASSRQDSYGYTF.

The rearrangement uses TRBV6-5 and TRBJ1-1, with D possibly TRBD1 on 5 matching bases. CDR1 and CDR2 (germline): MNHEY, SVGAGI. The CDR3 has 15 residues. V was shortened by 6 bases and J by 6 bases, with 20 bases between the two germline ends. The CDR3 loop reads CASRRPGEGVAEAFF. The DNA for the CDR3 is TGTGCCAGCAGACGACCGGGAGAAGGGGTCGCTGAAGCTTTCTTT.

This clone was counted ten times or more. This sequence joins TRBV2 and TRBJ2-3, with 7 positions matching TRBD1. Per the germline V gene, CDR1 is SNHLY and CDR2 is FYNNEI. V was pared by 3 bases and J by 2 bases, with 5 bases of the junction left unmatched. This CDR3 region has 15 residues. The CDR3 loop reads CASSDPTGVTDTQYF. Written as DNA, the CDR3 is TGTGCCAGCAGTGATCCCACAGGGGTCACAGATACGCAGTATTTT.

CDR3 protein: CASSFETGEGEKLFF. The DNA of the CDR3 is TGCGCCAGCAGCTTCGAGACAGGGGAAGGCGAAAAACTGTTTTTT. The chain uses TRBV5-1 and TRBJ1-4; the match to TRBD1 covers 8 bases. The CDR3 covers 15 residues. V lost 2 bases, J lost 8 bases, and 8 bases stayed unmatched. Germline V gene lookup returns CDR1 SGHRS and CDR2 YFSETQ.

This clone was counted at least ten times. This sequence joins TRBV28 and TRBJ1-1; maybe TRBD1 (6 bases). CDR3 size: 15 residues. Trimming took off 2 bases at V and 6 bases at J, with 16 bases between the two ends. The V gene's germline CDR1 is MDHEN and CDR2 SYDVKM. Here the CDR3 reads CASSLDHTGLAEAFF. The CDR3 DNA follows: TGTGCCAGCAGTTTAGACCACACAGGGCTGGCTGAAGCTTTCTTT.

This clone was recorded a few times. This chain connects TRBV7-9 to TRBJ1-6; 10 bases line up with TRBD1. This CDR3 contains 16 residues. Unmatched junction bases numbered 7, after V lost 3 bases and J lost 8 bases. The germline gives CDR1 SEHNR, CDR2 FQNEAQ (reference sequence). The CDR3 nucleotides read TGTGCCAGCAGCTTTGGGACGGACAGGGGGGATTCACCCCTCCACTTT. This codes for CASSFGTDRGDSPLHF. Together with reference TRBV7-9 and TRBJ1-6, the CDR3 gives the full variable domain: DTGVSQNPRHKITKRGQNVTFRCDPISEHNRLYWYRQTLGQGPEFLTYFQNEAQLEKSRLLSDRFSAERPKGSFSTLEIQRTEQGDSAMYLCASSFGTDRGDSPLHFGNGTRLTVT.

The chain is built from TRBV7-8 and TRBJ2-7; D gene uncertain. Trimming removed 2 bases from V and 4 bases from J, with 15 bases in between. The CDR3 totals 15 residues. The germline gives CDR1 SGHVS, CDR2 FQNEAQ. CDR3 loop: CASSLSRDNLYEQYF. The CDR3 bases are TGTGCCAGCAGCTTAAGTCGTGACAATTTATACGAGCAGTACTTC.

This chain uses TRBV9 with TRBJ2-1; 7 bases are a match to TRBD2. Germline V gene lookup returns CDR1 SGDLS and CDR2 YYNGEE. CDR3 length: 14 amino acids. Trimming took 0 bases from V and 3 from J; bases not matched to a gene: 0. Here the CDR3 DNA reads TGTGCCAGCAGCGTAGGGGACTACTACAATGAGCAGTTCTTC. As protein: CASSVGDYYNEQFF.